The rows below give T cell receptor beta chains drawn from one sample of a study of T cell responses to AZD1222 COVID-19 vaccine. Here immunoSEQ multiplex PCR was the method, and the copy in TCRdb shows in-frame clones only, minus some. The sample has approximately 160,000 clones; roughly 94% are singletons. The source material was peripheral blood, sampled 28 days after the second AZD1222 dose. These receptors came from an adult who received the AZD1222 COVID-19 vaccine. The CDR3 runs from the conserved cysteine through the conserved F or W. D genes are given only for firm matches. Only some rows state a clone size, as once, few, many or a class for expanded clones.

>NA|NA|TRBJ1-1|TRBV28
CASSLRTEAFF
TGTGCCAGCAGTTTAAGGACTGAAGCTTTCTTT
>NA|once|TRBJ2-7|TRBV7-8
CASSLSLGEVYSYEQYF
TGTGCCAGCAGCTTATCTCTAGGGGAAGTTTACTCCTACGAGCAGTACTTC
>NA|NA|TRBJ2-1|TRBV10-1
CASSESNGRQFF
TGCGCCAGCAGTGAGTCGAATGGCCGGCAGTTCTTC
>NA|NA|TRBJ1-2|TRBV7-3
CASSYPGYGYTF
TGTGCCAGCAGCTACCCCGGGTATGGCTACACCTTC
>NA|NA|TRBJ1-5|TRBV9
CASSQGPSIRNQPQHF
TGTGCCAGCAGCCAGGGACCCTCTATTCGGAATCAGCCCCAGCATTTT
>TRBD1|NA|TRBJ1-1|TRBV10-3
CAISPGGYTEAFF
TGTGCCATCAGCCCAGGGGGCTATACTGAAGCTTTCTTT
>NA|once|TRBJ1-1|TRBV2
CASSAVTEAFF
TGTGCCAGCAGTGCTGTGACTGAAGCTTTCTTT
>TRBD1|NA|TRBJ2-2|TRBV6-5
CASSHRGLGTGELFF
TGTGCCAGCAGCCACAGGGGGCTGGGGACCGGGGAGCTGTTTTTT
>NA|NA|TRBJ2-2|TRBV6-1
CASSELGADGELFF
TGTGCCAGCAGTGAACTGGGGGCGGACGGGGAGCTGTTTTTT
>NA|NA|TRBJ2-3|TRBV11-3
CASSPGQYSPDTQYF
TGTGCCAGCAGCCCGGGGCAGTACTCTCCGGATACGCAGTATTTT
>NA|NA|TRBJ1-5|TRBV19
CASSTGPVQQPQHF
TGTGCCAGTAGTACCGGACCGGTACAACAGCCCCAGCATTTT
>NA|NA|TRBJ1-1|TRBV13
CASSSWTVNTEAFF
TGTGCCAGCAGCTCTTGGACGGTGAACACTGAAGCTTTCTTT